The sequence of this T cell receptor (beta chain) was determined in a study of blood T cell repertoires in COVID-19. Profiled with immunoSEQ multiplex PCR; TCRdb holds only in-frame clones, not every one. Here the sample spans under 250,000 clones, roughly four fifths being singletons. V was trimmed by 4 bases and J by 4 bases, leaving 14 bases between them. Germline V gives CDR1 SGHDT, CDR2 YYEEEE. This CDR3 is built from 15 residues. The gene calls are TRBV5-6 and TRBJ1-4; no clear D. The specimen sequenced was peripheral blood. The source of this sequence is a man aged 50 to 59 with active or convalescent COVID-19. CDR3 coding DNA: TGTGCCAGCAGCACCCCGGGAGGGATTAATGAAAAACTGTTTTTT. It codes for CASSTPGGINEKLFF.